One and the same sample provided the 22 T cell receptor beta chains below, sequenced in a study of tumor-infiltrating lymphocytes in oesophageal squamous cell carcinoma. From the PCR reads, TCRdb called clonotypes with MiXCR, one entry per CDR3 protein. Found here are roughly 20,000 distinct CDR3 sequences, around 35% of them singletons; the top ten hold 9% to 14%. Input material: esophageal tumor tissue. These receptors all stem from a male donor with esophageal squamous cell carcinoma.

The rearrangement links TRBV5-1 to TRBJ2-1; a weak D match, TRBD2 (5 bases). The CDR3 is 13 residues long. Germline values: CDR1 SGHRS, CDR2 YFSETQ. Trimming took off 4 bases at V and 5 bases at J, with 10 bases between the two ends. DNA of the CDR3: TGCGCCAGCAGCCGGACTGGGAACAATGAGCAGTTCTTC. This gives the protein CASSRTGNNEQFF.

Points on this clonotype: One end of the junction is discordant with germline, which a read error may explain. The chain links TRBV7-8 to TRBJ2-4; possibly TRBD2 for D (5 bases). CDR1 and CDR2 (germline): SGHVS, FQNEAQ. This CDR3 is built from 15 residues. The CDR3 DNA follows: TGTGCCAGCAGCTTAGTTACAGCTAGCACAGATACGCAGTATTTC. It yields the protein CASSLVTASTDTQYF.

The chain uses TRBV7-9 and TRBJ2-1; 8 nucleotides agree with TRBD2. Losses at the gene ends were 3 bases for V and 2 bases for J; bases not matched to a gene: 6. CDR3 size: 16 residues. CDR1 SEHNR and CDR2 FQNEAQ come from the germline V gene (reference sequence). CDR3 sequence: CASSFVSGSAYNEQFF. The CDR3 region has the DNA TGTGCCAGCAGCTTTGTCAGCGGGAGTGCCTACAATGAGCAGTTCTTC.

This clonotype has just a few counts. This could be a read error, since a much larger clone is one nucleotide away. This chain links TRBV7-6 with TRBJ2-3; TRBD2 matches 8 bases. The J call is uncertain, as TRBJ2-7 better fits the DNA end. The CDR3 length is 14 residues. Germline V lookup: CDR1 SGHVS, CDR2 FNYEAQ. CDR3 sequence reads: CASSLSGGYNEQYF. The CDR3 region has the DNA TGTGCCAGCAGCTTAAGCGGGGGCTACAATGAGCAGTACTTC.

There are a few counts of this clonotype. CDR3 DNA: TGTGCCAGCAGTTACCCATGGACAAATGAGCAGTTCTTC. Protein: CASSYPWTNEQFF. The chain employs TRBV6-2 or TRBV6-3 and TRBJ2-1; D is perhaps TRBD1 (5 bases). V was shortened by 2 bases and J by 7 bases, with 9 bases between the two germline ends. This CDR3 is built from 13 residues. CDR1 and CDR2 (germline): MNHEY, SVGEGT.

This clonotype showed up many times. The chain has TRBV25-1 and TRBJ2-3; D is possibly TRBD2 (6 bases). The CDR3 consists of 17 residues. V was clipped by 1 base and J by 4 bases, with 18 bases between them. Germline V lookup: CDR1 MGHDK, CDR2 SYGVNS. The chain's CDR3 is CASSEFKAGSMADTQYF. The CDR3 nucleotides read TGTGCCAGCAGTGAATTCAAGGCGGGATCGATGGCAGATACGCAGTATTTT.

This clonotype was seen many times. The rearrangement links TRBV6-6 to TRBJ2-5; 9 bases line up with TRBD1. The CDR3 has 14 amino acids. The germline CDR1 and CDR2 sequences are MNHNY and SVGAGI (reference sequence). J gave up 5 bases and V 2 bases, and 3 bases lay outside the gene matches. CDR3 protein: CASSYLGQGETQYF. In nucleotides, the CDR3 is TGTGCCAGCAGTTACCTCGGACAGGGGGAGACCCAGTACTTC.

This clonotype was recorded only once. The gene calls are TRBV5-1 and TRBJ2-2, with 7 bases aligning to TRBD1. Trimming removed 3 bases from V and 4 bases from J; junction bases left unmatched: 9. The CDR3 runs to 16 residues. Per the germline V gene, CDR1 is SGHRS and CDR2 is YFSETQ. CDR3 residues: CASSYPPGQRTGELFF. CDR3 nucleotides: TGCGCCAGCAGCTACCCACCGGGACAGCGCACCGGGGAGCTGTTTTTT.

Of note for this clonotype: It may be a read error: a sequence one base away is much more abundant. This chain joins TRBV5-4 and TRBJ1-5; D is undetermined. Per germline, CDR1 SGHNT and CDR2 YYREEE (reference sequence). CDR3 length equals 14 residues. CDR3 coding DNA: TGTGCCAGCAGCTTGGGGGGTGGCAATCCGCCCCAGCATTTT. Encoded protein: CASSLGGGNPPQHF.

This clonotype was picked up many times. The chain is built from TRBV12-3 or TRBV12-4 and TRBJ2-1; D gene uncertain. Matching the DNA end better, TRBJ2-7 makes the J call doubtful. This CDR3 region has 13 residues. Here the CDR3 reads CASYQASYNEQYF. CDR3 bases: TGTGCCAGCTACCAGGCCTCCTACAATGAGCAGTACTTC.

This clonotype was found many times. The CDR3 sequence is CASSLAPYEQYF. In DNA form, the CDR3 reads TGTGCCAGCAGCCTTGCGCCGTACGAGCAGTACTTC. This chain uses TRBV11-1 with TRBJ2-7, with unresolved D. Trimming took off 5 bases at V and 4 bases at J, with 9 bases between the two ends. This CDR3 has 12 amino acids. Germline CDR1 is SGHAT and CDR2 is FQDESV (reference sequence).

This chain connects TRBV5-4 to TRBJ2-1, with D maybe TRBD2 (6 bases). V lost 4 bases and J lost 5, with 19 bases in between. CDR3 size: 16 residues. Germline loops: CDR1 SGHNT, CDR2 YYREEE (reference sequence). The CDR3 region has the DNA TGTGCCAGCAGCCCCCCGCGGGGCGGGGCGAACAATGAGCAGTTCTTC. Its protein is CASSPPRGGANNEQFF.

This clonotype was seen a handful of times. The CDR3 sequence is CASSLGEGDLLGQYF. CDR3 in DNA: TGTGCCAGCAGCTTGGGGGAGGGGGACCTACTCGGGCAGTACTTC. The chain employs TRBV7-6 and TRBJ2-7; TRBD2 is a possible D gene (7 bases). The CDR3 has 15 amino acids. Germline assignment: CDR1 SGHVS and CDR2 FNYEAQ. V lost 3 bases and J lost 9, with 21 bases in between.

J is TRBJ2-3 and V is TRBV7-6, with 8 bases fitting TRBD1. Per germline, CDR1 SGHVS and CDR2 FNYEAQ. CDR3 length: 13 amino acids. V gave up 9 bases and J gave up 5 bases; unmatched junction bases: 7. As DNA, the CDR3 is TGTGCCAGTTCGGACAGGGTTAGAGATACGCAGTATTTT. Its protein product is CASSDRVRDTQYF. Full variable domain (rest looked up from reference TRBV7-6 and TRBJ2-3): GAGVSQSPRYKVTKRGQDVALRCDPISGHVSLYWYRQALGQGPEFLTYFNYEAQQDKSGLPNDRFSAERPEGSISTLTIQRTEQRDSAMYRCASSDRVRDTQYFGPGTRLTVL.

This clonotype was found many times. The J gene is TRBJ1-2, the V gene TRBV14, with D hard to call. Trimming took off 2 bases at V and 6 bases at J, with 7 bases between the two ends. Germline-derived CDR1 and CDR2 are SGHDN and FVKESK. CDR3 length: 12 amino acids. The CDR3, as DNA: TGTGCCAGCAGCCAAAATTGGGATGGCTACACCTTC. It specifies CASSQNWDGYTF.

In its sample, this clonotype was seen a few times. The J gene is TRBJ1-2, the V gene TRBV6-1; D possibly corresponds to TRBD1 (6 bases). The ends were cut back, 7 bases at V and 7 bases at J, with 19 bases in the middle. The germline V gene has CDR1 MNHNS and CDR2 SASEGT. The CDR3 totals 14 residues. The CDR3 is CASTPGRGASGYTF. CDR3 DNA: TGTGCCAGCACCCCAGGGAGGGGGGCTTCTGGCTACACCTTC.

This rearrangement joins TRBV4-1 to TRBJ1-1, with D unresolved. From germline, CDR1 is MGHRA and CDR2 YSYEKL. The CDR3 has 13 amino acids. V was cut by 1 base and J by 4 bases, with 7 bases left in between. The CDR3 coding sequence is TGCGCCAGCAGCCAAGGTTTCCGCACTGAAGCTTTCTTT. This encodes CASSQGFRTEAFF.

A note on this clonotype: Here the CDR3 omits its conserved ending phenylalanine or tryptophan, so a read error is the likely source. No DNA is shown, since the ends of the CDR3 on it are uncertain; the CDR3 is the one TCRdb lists. The chain links TRBV7-9 to TRBJ2-4. Both ends counted, the CDR3 spans 10 residues. Looked up from germline, CDR1 is SEHNR and CDR2 is FQNEAQ (reference sequence). The CDR3 sequence: CASSFLPTSS.

This clonotype was counted ten times or more. This chain links TRBV6-1 with TRBJ1-5, with D maybe TRBD1 (5 bases). The CDR3 is 14 residues long. Germline values: CDR1 MNHNS, CDR2 SASEGT. The V and J ends lost 5 bases and 3 bases respectively, with 11 bases between them. The CDR3 DNA follows: TGTGCCAGCAGTCCCGACAGAACCAATCAGCCCCAGCATTTT. It is translated as CASSPDRTNQPQHF.

Concerning this clonotype itself: One end of the junction varies from germline; a read error may be responsible. The chain has TRBV7-2 and TRBJ1-4, with D possibly being TRBD1 (5 bases). CDR3 length equals 15 residues. Germline-derived CDR1 and CDR2 are SGHTA and FQGNSA. The CDR3 reads CASSTREGHNGKLFF. The CDR3 DNA sequence: TGTGCCAGCAGCACTCGAGAGGGGCATAATGGAAAACTGTTTTTT. The entire variable domain, with the rest obtained from reference TRBV7-2 and TRBJ1-4, is as follows: GAGVSQSPSNKVTEKGKDVELRCDPISGHTALYWYRQSLGQGLEFLIYFQGNSAPDKSGLPSDRFSAERTGGSVSTLTIQRTQQEDSAVYLCASSTREGHNGKLFFGSGTQLSVL.

This clonotype was picked up many times. J is TRBJ2-3 and V is TRBV5-4, with a possible D match to TRBD2 (5 bases). V was pared by 1 base and J by 4 bases, with 7 bases between. The CDR3 has 13 residues. Germline-derived CDR1 and CDR2 are SGHNT and YYREEE (reference sequence). The CDR3 DNA sequence: TGTGCCAGCAGCTTGTCGGGGTCAGATACGCAGTATTTT. Translating gives CASSLSGSDTQYF.

This clonotype occurred a few times. The V gene is TRBV11-2, the J gene TRBJ2-5; D is ambiguous. Trimming left V 3 bases short and J 5 bases short, with 7 bases between. Per the germline V gene, CDR1 is SGHAT and CDR2 is FQNNGV. The CDR3 is made up of 12 amino acids. The CDR3 reads CASSLISETQYF. The CDR3 region has the DNA TGTGCCAGCAGCTTGATCTCGGAGACCCAGTACTTC.